Listed here is a single TCR beta chain. Its antigen is unknown. This sample was taken from a study of cytomegalovirus exposure and HLA in healthy donors. The study's findings and limits: Relative to equally common others, HLA-associated TCR beta chains showed greater clonal expansion in a later analysis. Some 150 TCR beta chains were listed as cytomegalovirus-associated. Sequencing probably produced one cluster of sequence variants that were highly shared.

The primer mix had 60 Vbeta and 13 Jbeta primers. The table came from immunoSEQ multiplex PCR; TCRdb's copy has only in-frame clones and leaves some out. The table records about 190,000 clones, roughly 80% of them present only once. CDR3 length equals 15 residues. The V end lost 4 bases, the J end lost 0 bases, and 12 bases lay between the germline ends. Germline loops: CDR1 SNHLY, CDR2 FYNNEI. This chain joins TRBV2 and TRBJ1-1; no firm D call. The clonotype comes from a man over 45 in good health and CMV-seronegative. The specimen sequenced was PBMCs. The CDR3 DNA is TGTGCCAGCAGTGCGGAGGGTCGTGTGAACACTGAAGCTTTCTTT. It codes for CASSAEGRVNTEAFF.